What follows is one TCR beta chain and its context. This clonotype has ten or more counts. The antigen it recognizes is unknown. No qualities accompany the bases; no much larger clone lies one base away. This entry belongs to a study of T cell repertoires in cytomegalovirus infection (dated by TCRdb to between 2018 and 2021). In terms of the full investigation: Donor HLA type was relevant to the analysis, as public TCR beta signatures indicated carriage of CMV infection together with the matching HLA type.

For sequencing, an Illumina HiSeq 1500 was employed. TCRdb took the public reads, trimmed them with fastp at Q25, ran MiXCR for clone calling and kept in-frame beta chains. Every CDR3 protein is listed once, alongside the most common genes and DNA of its rows. The sample table lists 100,000 to 150,000 distinct CDR3 sequences, 8.8% of them with a count of one. The ten top clones hold 10% of the sample. Its CDR3 holds 15 amino acids, cysteine through phenylalanine. Only CDR3 DNA remains: 45 bases, in frame from the first base. Looking up the germline V gene yields CDR1 SGHTA and CDR2 FQGNSA. Cut back by 5 bases and 5 bases, the V and J ends lie 18 bases apart. Overall study results and their limits: The ex vivo response was dominated by HLA-C-restricted CMV-specific TCR beta clonotypes, and the single most frequent clonotype in two of eight donors was supplied by these HLA-C-restricted clonotypes. Carriers of CMV infection plus the relevant HLA type were discriminated by the cumulative frequency of public TCR beta family members in the study cohort and in an independent 352-donor cohort.

The sequence came from a human donor in good health (CMV status not recorded). Some clones in this sample may be carry-over from other donors' samples. Material: PBMCs. In this chain, TRBV7-2 is recombined with TRBJ2-5, and perhaps TRBD1 as D gene, on 6 matching bases. The CDR3 region has the sequence CASSEDSSRAETQYF. The sequenced DNA is TGTGCCAGCAGCGAGGACAGCAGTAGGGCGGAGACCCAGTACTTC.